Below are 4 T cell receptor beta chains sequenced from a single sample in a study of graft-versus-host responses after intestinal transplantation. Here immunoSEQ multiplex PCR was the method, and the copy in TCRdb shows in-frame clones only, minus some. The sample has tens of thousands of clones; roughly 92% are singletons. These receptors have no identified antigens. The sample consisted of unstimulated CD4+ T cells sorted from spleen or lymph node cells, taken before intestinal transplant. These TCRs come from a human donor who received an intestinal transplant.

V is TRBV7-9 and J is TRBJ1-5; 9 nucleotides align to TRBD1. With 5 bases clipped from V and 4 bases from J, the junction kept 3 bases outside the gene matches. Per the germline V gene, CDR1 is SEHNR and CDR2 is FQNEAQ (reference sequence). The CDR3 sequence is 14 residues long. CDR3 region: CASSPGQGNQPQHF. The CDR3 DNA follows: TGTGCCAGCAGCCCCGGACAGGGGAATCAGCCCCAGCATTTT.

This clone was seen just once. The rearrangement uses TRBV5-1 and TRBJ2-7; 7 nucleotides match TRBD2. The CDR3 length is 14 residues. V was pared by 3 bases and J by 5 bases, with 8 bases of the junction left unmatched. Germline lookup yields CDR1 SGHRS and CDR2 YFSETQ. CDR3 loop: CASSWGGVIDEQYF. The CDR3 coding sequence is TGCGCCAGCAGCTGGGGAGGGGTAATCGACGAGCAGTACTTC.

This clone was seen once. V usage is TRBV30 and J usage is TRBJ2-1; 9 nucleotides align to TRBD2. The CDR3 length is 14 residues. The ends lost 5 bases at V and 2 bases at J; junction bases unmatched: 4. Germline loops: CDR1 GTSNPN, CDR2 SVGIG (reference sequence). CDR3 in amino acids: CAWARGGPYNEQFF. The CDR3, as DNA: TGTGCCTGGGCGCGGGGGGGTCCCTACAATGAGCAGTTCTTC. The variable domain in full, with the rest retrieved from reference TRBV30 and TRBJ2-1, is SQTIHQWPATLVQPVGSPLSLECTVEGTSNPNLYWYRQAAGRGLQLLFYSVGIGQISSEVPQNLSASRPQDRQFILSSKKLLLSDSGFYLCAWARGGPYNEQFFGPGTRLTVL.

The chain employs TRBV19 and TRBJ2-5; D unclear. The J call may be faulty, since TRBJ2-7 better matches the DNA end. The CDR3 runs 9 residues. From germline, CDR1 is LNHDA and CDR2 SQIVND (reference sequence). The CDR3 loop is CAPPVEQYF. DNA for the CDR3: TGTGCCCCCCCCGTCGAGCAGTACTTC.